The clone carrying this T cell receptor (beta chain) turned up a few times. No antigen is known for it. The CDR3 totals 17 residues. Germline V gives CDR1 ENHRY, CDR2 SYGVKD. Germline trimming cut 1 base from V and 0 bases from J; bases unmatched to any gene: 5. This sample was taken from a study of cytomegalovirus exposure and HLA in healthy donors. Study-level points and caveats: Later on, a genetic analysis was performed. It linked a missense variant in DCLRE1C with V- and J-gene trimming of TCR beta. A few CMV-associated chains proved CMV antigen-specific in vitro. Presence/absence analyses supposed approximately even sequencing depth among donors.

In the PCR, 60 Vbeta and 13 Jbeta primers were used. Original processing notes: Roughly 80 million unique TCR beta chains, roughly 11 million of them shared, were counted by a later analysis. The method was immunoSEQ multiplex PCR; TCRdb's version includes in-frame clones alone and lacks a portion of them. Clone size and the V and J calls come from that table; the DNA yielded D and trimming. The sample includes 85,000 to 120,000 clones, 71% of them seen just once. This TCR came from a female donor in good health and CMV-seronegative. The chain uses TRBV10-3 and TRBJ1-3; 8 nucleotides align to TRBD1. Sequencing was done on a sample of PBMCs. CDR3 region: CAISEWDRRHSGNTIYF. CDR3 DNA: TGTGCCATCAGTGAGTGGGACAGGCGACACTCTGGAAACACCATATATTTT.